The rows below give T cell receptor beta chains drawn from one sample of a study of response to subunit inactivated influenza vaccine. TCRdb itself ran the RT-PCR reads through MiXCR, one entry per CDR3 protein. Of roughly 290,000 distinct CDR3 sequences detected, about a fifth appear once; the ten largest clones hold around 9.6%. Material: PBMCs from blood, obtained approximately 22 months after vaccination. The receptors shown here come from a man aged 50-75 years who received an inactivated influenza vaccine. Both conserved end residues are part of each CDR3. The D gene is left open where the match is weak. Clone size, where shown, is once, few, many, or a class for clones that have expanded.

TRBJ2-1 | NA | few | TRBV7-9 | CASSPTGTPNEQFF | TGTGCCAGCAGCCCAACCGGGACGCCGAATGAGCAGTTCTTC
TRBJ2-1 | TRBD2 | NA | TRBV29-1 | CSVAPGLAGGSREQFF | TGCAGCGTTGCCCCGGGACTAGCGGGAGGGTCACGCGAGCAGTTCTTC
TRBJ1-6 | NA | few | TRBV6-1 | CASSRQLWSSYNSPLHF | TGTGCCAGCAGCCGACAGCTCTGGAGCTCCTATAATTCACCCCTCCACTTT
TRBJ2-3 | TRBD2 | few | TRBV12-3/TRBV12-4 | CASSALAVSTDTQYF | TGTGCCAGCAGTGCTCTAGCGGTCAGCACAGATACGCAGTATTTT
TRBJ1-6 | NA | few | TRBV4-3 | CASSQQNSPLHF | TGCGCCAGCAGCCAGCAAAATTCACCCCTCCACTTT
TRBJ1-4 | NA | few | TRBV6-1 | CASRRQENEKLFF | TGTGCCAGCAGGCGGCAGGAGAATGAAAAACTGTTTTTT
TRBJ1-1 | NA | many | TRBV30 | CAWSVAVNTEAFF | TGTGCCTGGAGTGTTGCGGTGAACACTGAAGCTTTCTTT
TRBJ1-1 | NA | NA | TRBV20-1 | CSAGRQVMNTEAFF | TGCAGTGCTGGGAGACAGGTAATGAACACTGAAGCTTTCTTT
TRBJ2-1 | TRBD2 | few | TRBV4-3 | CASSQVLLASVEQFF | TGCGCCAGCAGCCAAGTCCTACTAGCGAGTGTGGAGCAGTTCTTC
TRBJ2-7 | TRBD2 | few | TRBV4-3 | CASSQDWTSGTYEQYF | TGCGCCAGCAGCCAAGATTGGACTAGCGGGACCTACGAGCAGTACTTC
TRBJ1-2 | TRBD1 | few | TRBV6-1 | CASSHGQGYGYTF | TGTGCCAGCAGCCACGGACAGGGGTATGGCTACACCTTC
TRBJ2-1 | NA | few | TRBV20-1 | CSAAGRSNNEQFF | TGCAGTGCTGCCGGGCGCTCCAACAATGAGCAGTTCTTC
TRBJ2-1 | TRBD2 | few | TRBV30 | CAWEGLAGVPLSYNEQFF | TGTGCCTGGGAGGGGCTAGCGGGAGTACCCCTCTCCTACAATGAGCAGTTCTTC
TRBJ1-5 | TRBD1 | NA | TRBV7-6 | CASSPLTGTGGTFGNQPQHF | TGTGCCAGCAGCCCCCTAACAGGGACAGGGGGCACTTTTGGCAATCAGCCCCAGCATTTT
TRBJ1-1 | NA | NA | TRBV11-2 | CASSTQDKGAFF | TGTGCCAGCAGCACTCAGGACAAGGGAGCTTTCTTT
TRBJ2-5 | TRBD2 | NA | TRBV10-3 | CAISESPAGAQETQYF | TGTGCCATCAGTGAGTCCCCAGCGGGAGCACAAGAGACCCAGTACTTC
TRBJ2-3 | TRBD2 | NA | TRBV27 | CASSGGLAVQYF | TGTGCCAGCAGTGGGGGACTAGCGGTACAGTATTTT
TRBJ2-7 | TRBD2 | NA | TRBV9 | CASSFSGRGYEQYF | TGTGCCAGCAGCTTCAGCGGGAGGGGTTACGAGCAGTACTTC
TRBJ1-1 | TRBD1 | many | TRBV9 | CASSAYGTDYTEAFF | TGTGCCAGCAGCGCATATGGGACAGATTACACTGAAGCTTTCTTT
TRBJ2-5 | TRBD2 | NA | TRBV12-3/TRBV12-4 | CASSPSGGPQETQYF | TGTGCCAGCAGTCCTAGCGGGGGGCCGCAAGAGACCCAGTACTTC
TRBJ1-2 | TRBD1 | many | TRBV30 | CAWRYRGRENYGYTF | TGTGCCTGGAGGTACAGGGGGCGGGAAAACTATGGCTACACCTTC
TRBJ2-3 | TRBD2 | NA | TRBV29-1 | CSVEDMLAGGTDTQYF | TGCAGCGTTGAAGATATGCTAGCGGGAGGCACAGATACGCAGTATTTT
TRBJ2-7 | NA | few | TRBV20-1 | CSAIWAYEQYF | TGCAGTGCTATCTGGGCCTACGAGCAGTACTTC
TRBJ1-6 | NA | few | TRBV11-2 | CASSLEVPLATYNSPLHF | TGTGCCAGCAGCTTAGAAGTACCTCTGGCCACCTATAATTCACCCCTCCACTTT
TRBJ2-5 | NA | few | TRBV20-1 | CSARDFSEQETRYF | TGCAGTGCTAGAGATTTTAGCGAGCAAGAGACCCGGTACTTC
TRBJ1-1 | NA | few | TRBV9 | CASSVGPNTEAFF | TGTGCCAGCAGCGTAGGACCTAACACTGAAGCTTTCTTT